The 23 T cell receptor beta chains below were found in one sample sequenced in a study of blood T cells in healthy people across ages. A J-beta primer mix and a sample-barcoded 5' primer were used in a second PCR of about 6 to 12 cycles. TCRdb called the 5' RACE reads again in MiXCR, with one record for every CDR3 protein. The sample records approximately 780,000 distinct CDR3 sequences, approximately 24% being singletons. These data were likewise used in another study, on T cells of mothers and their children.

The specimen was blood. Receptor source: a boy younger than 18 in good health.

This chain uses TRBV27 with TRBJ2-5; the match to TRBD1 covers 8 bases. CDR3 length equals 14 residues. CDR1 MNHEY and CDR2 SMNVEV come from the germline V gene (reference sequence). V dropped 6 bases and J dropped 6; count of bases not matched to a gene: 9. The CDR3 DNA sequence: TGTGCCAGCAGCCGGGGACAGGCAGGGAAGACCCAGTACTTC. It specifies CASSRGQAGKTQYF.

The CDR3 is CASSYSVRGGEQYF. The CDR3, as DNA: TGTGCCAGCAGTTACTCCGTCCGGGGGGGTGAGCAGTACTTC. The chain joins TRBV6-6 to TRBJ2-7, with TRBD2 matching 8 bases. This CDR3 region has 14 residues. Germline CDR1 MNHNY, CDR2 SVGAGI (reference sequence). V dropped 0 bases and J dropped 7; count of bases not matched to a gene: 5.

This clonotype was picked up a small number of times. V is TRBV7-9 and J is TRBJ2-7; perhaps TRBD2 as D (5 bases). V was trimmed by 3 bases and J by 3 bases, leaving 9 bases between them. Germline V gene sequence: CDR1 SEHNR, CDR2 FQNEAQ (reference sequence). CDR3 length: 13 amino acids. Here the CDR3 reads CASSFRESYEQYF. The CDR3 DNA reads as TGTGCCAGCAGCTTCCGGGAAAGCTACGAGCAGTACTTC.

The rearrangement joins TRBV7-8 to TRBJ2-5, with 7 nucleotides matching TRBD2. Germline V gives CDR1 SGHVS, CDR2 FQNEAQ. The CDR3 is 14 residues long. V lost 1 base to trimming and J lost 11 bases; unmatched junction nucleotides: 10. This CDR3 is CASSLGLAEYEQYF. CDR3 DNA sequence: TGTGCCAGCAGCTTAGGACTAGCCGAATATGAGCAGTACTTC.

This rearrangement joins TRBV5-1 to TRBJ1-2; D is ambiguous. The V gene's germline CDR1 is SGHRS and CDR2 YFSETQ. Trimming pared 5 bases from V and 7 bases from J, leaving 12 bases between. There are 12 residues in the CDR3. CDR3 nucleotide sequence: TGCGCCAGCAGACTGTCGGGGTCTGGCTACACCTTC. As protein: CASRLSGSGYTF.

The chain carries TRBV25-1 and TRBJ2-7, with 8 bases matching TRBD1. In germline, CDR1 is MGHDK, CDR2 SYGVNS. CDR3 length equals 17 residues. The V gene end was trimmed by 1 base and the J gene end by 5 bases; junction bases not matched to a gene: 13. The DNA for the CDR3 is TGTGCCAGCAGTGAATCCCGGAGGTGGTCAGGGGGCAACGAGCAGTACTTC. This codes for CASSESRRWSGGNEQYF.

The rearrangement uses TRBV28 and TRBJ2-1; no clear D. CDR1 and CDR2 from the germline V gene are MDHEN and SYDVKM. V was shortened by 2 bases and J by 2 bases, with 16 bases between the two germline ends. This CDR3 has 17 residues. This CDR3 reads CASSLIGEDGPYNEQFF. DNA for the CDR3: TGTGCCAGCAGTTTAATCGGTGAGGACGGCCCCTACAATGAGCAGTTCTTC.

This clonotype came up a few times. The chain employs TRBV29-1 and TRBJ1-1; no reliable D call. Germline V gene lookup returns CDR1 SQVTM and CDR2 ANQGSEA. Trimming shortened V by 5 bases and J by 1 base, and 8 bases separated the two germline ends. The CDR3 spans 12 residues. This CDR3 reads CSVRAPNTEAFF. The CDR3 nucleotides read TGCAGCGTTAGAGCACCGAACACTGAAGCTTTCTTT.

This clonotype was picked up a small number of times. The J gene is TRBJ1-2, the V gene TRBV12-3 or TRBV12-4; D not certain. The CDR3 contains 13 residues. Trimming pared 5 bases from V and 0 bases from J, leaving 7 bases between. CDR3: CASSPNANYGYTF. CDR3 bases: TGTGCCAGCAGTCCCAACGCTAACTATGGCTACACCTTC.

The gene calls are TRBV5-5 and TRBJ2-5; TRBD1 aligns across 7 bases. CDR3 length: 14 residues. The V segment lost 4 bases and the J segment 5 bases; nucleotides outside the gene matches: 8. Germline V gene lookup returns CDR1 SGHKS and CDR2 YYEKEE (reference sequence). CDR3 coding DNA: TGTGCCAGCAGCGGGACAGCGATGCCCGAGACCCAGTACTTC. Residues: CASSGTAMPETQYF.

The gene calls are TRBV7-9 and TRBJ2-5; the D gene is possibly TRBD1 (6 bases). The CDR3 is 14 residues long. Germline assignment: CDR1 SEHNR and CDR2 FQNEAQ (reference sequence). V lost 4 bases, J lost 5 bases, and 14 bases lay in between. The CDR3 coding sequence is TGTGCCAGCAGCTATAAGGGGGAATTCGAGACCCAGTACTTC. It yields the protein CASSYKGEFETQYF. Full variable domain (rest looked up from reference TRBV7-9 and TRBJ2-5): DTGVSQNPRHKITKRGQNVTFRCDPISEHNRLYWYRQTLGQGPEFLTYFQNEAQLEKSRLLSDRFSAERPKGSFSTLEIQRTEQGDSAMYLCASSYKGEFETQYFGPGTRLLVL.

Of note for this clonotype: A junction end diverges from the germline sequence, so it may reflect a read error. The chain has TRBV24-1 and TRBJ1-2, with 7 bases identical to TRBD1. CDR1 is KGHDR and CDR2 is SFDVKD in the germline V gene. This CDR3 is built from 14 residues. The CDR3 region has the DNA TGTGCCACCAGTGATCCGGACAGGAAAGGAGGCTACGCCTTC. This translates into CATSDPDRKGGYAF.

The chain recombines TRBV20-1 with TRBJ2-7; D may be TRBD2 (5 bases). Germline V lookup: CDR1 DFQATT, CDR2 SNEGSKA (reference sequence). With 0 bases removed from V and 7 bases from J, the gap between germline ends came to 13 bases. The CDR3 runs 13 residues. Written as DNA, the CDR3 is TGCAGTGCTAGAGATCTAGAGGGTAGGGAGCAGTACTTC. It translates to CSARDLEGREQYF.

There are many counts of this clonotype. V and J are TRBV12-3 or TRBV12-4 and TRBJ2-3; a possible D gene is TRBD2 (5 bases). The CDR3 has 11 amino acids. The V gene lost 5 bases and the J gene lost 5 bases, with 5 bases spanning the gap. Written as DNA, the CDR3 is TGTGCCAGCAGTAGCGGAGATACGCAGTATTTT. This gives the protein CASSSGDTQYF.

The table lists this clonotype with a few counts. CDR3 sequence: CSARDSGRDSYEQYF. CDR3 coding DNA: TGCAGTGCTAGAGATTCCGGACGGGACTCCTACGAGCAGTACTTC. This chain links TRBV20-1 with TRBJ2-7, with TRBD2 as a possible D gene (5 bases). Germline V gene lookup returns CDR1 DFQATT and CDR2 SNEGSKA (reference sequence). This CDR3 is built from 15 residues. Trimming shortened V by 0 bases and J by 0 bases, and 12 bases separated the two germline ends.

The V call is TRBV6-6, the J call TRBJ1-5; D unresolved. This CDR3 region has 15 residues. Trimming removed 1 base at V and 2 bases at J, with 9 bases between. Germline assignment: CDR1 MNHNY and CDR2 SVGAGI (reference sequence). In DNA form, the CDR3 reads TGTGCCAGCAGTTACTTGGACGGCCGCAATCAGCCCCAGCATTTT. This translates into CASSYLDGRNQPQHF.

For this clonotype: Relative to the germline gene, one junction end is altered; a read error may explain this. The CDR3 sequence is CASSLQPRGQVLGF. CDR3 nucleotides: TGTGCCAGCAGTTTGCAACCCCGGGGACAGGTACTGGGGTTC. This sequence joins TRBV28 and TRBJ2-7; 8 bases align to TRBD1. From germline, CDR1 is MDHEN and CDR2 SYDVKM. The CDR3 is 14 amino acids.

This clonotype appeared a few times. V gene TRBV20-1 combines with J gene TRBJ2-5; TRBD2 matches at 11 bases. The CDR3 runs 13 residues. Germline CDR1 is DFQATT and CDR2 is SNEGSKA (reference sequence). The V gene end was trimmed by 5 bases and the J gene end by 4 bases; junction bases not matched to a gene: 3. CDR3 bases: TGCAGTGCTGTTAGCGGGGGGGCAGAGACCCAGTACTTC. Translation gives CSAVSGGAETQYF.

As for this clonotype: One end of the junction varies from germline; a read error may be responsible. The V gene is TRBV10-3, the J gene TRBJ2-7; TRBD1 matches at 7 bases. Germline loops: CDR1 ENHRY, CDR2 SYGVKD. CDR3 length: 14 residues. The DNA for the CDR3 is TGTGTCATCAGATCCGGGACAGACTACTACGAGCAGTGCTTC. Encoded protein: CVIRSGTDYYEQCF.

This clonotype has just a few counts. The genes are TRBV29-1 and TRBJ2-5; D gene uncertain. Germline-derived CDR1 and CDR2 are SQVTM and ANQGSEA. The V end lost 4 bases, the J end lost 2 bases, and 11 bases lay between the germline ends. The CDR3 is made up of 13 amino acids. The CDR3 region has the DNA TGCAGCGTTGTCATTCAGACGCAAGAGACCCAGTACTTC. The encoded protein is CSVVIQTQETQYF.

The chain has TRBV12-3 or TRBV12-4 and TRBJ2-1; the D gene is possibly TRBD2 (5 bases). Trimming pared 5 bases from V and 4 bases from J, leaving 15 bases between. The CDR3 has 15 residues. The CDR3 spells CASSPRGPLYNEQFF. The CDR3 DNA is TGTGCCAGCAGTCCACGGGGTCCCCTTTACAATGAGCAGTTCTTC.

The rearrangement joins TRBV6-5 to TRBJ2-7, with 8 positions matching TRBD2. V lost 2 bases, J lost 2 bases, and 11 bases stayed unmatched. The CDR3 extends over 17 amino acids. Germline values: CDR1 MNHEY, CDR2 SVGAGI. The CDR3 protein is CASSYGKGVAGTYEQYF. Here the CDR3 DNA reads TGTGCCAGCAGTTACGGCAAAGGAGTAGCGGGGACCTACGAGCAGTACTTC.

This chain links TRBV7-3 with TRBJ2-5; 7 bases line up with TRBD2. J lost 4 bases, V lost 6 bases, and 8 bases had no gene match. The CDR3 totals 14 residues. Germline-derived CDR1 and CDR2 are SGHTA and FQGTGA. Here the CDR3 reads CASSSNGGRETQYF. CDR3 nucleotide sequence: TGTGCCAGCAGTTCCAACGGGGGGAGAGAGACCCAGTACTTC. Using reference TRBV7-3 and TRBJ2-5 for the parts outside the CDR3, the full variable domain is GAGVSQTPSNKVTEKGKYVELRCDPISGHTALYWYRQSLGQGPEFLIYFQGTGAADDSGLPNDRFFAVRPEGSVSTLKIQRTERGDSAVYLCASSSNGGRETQYFGPGTRLLVL.